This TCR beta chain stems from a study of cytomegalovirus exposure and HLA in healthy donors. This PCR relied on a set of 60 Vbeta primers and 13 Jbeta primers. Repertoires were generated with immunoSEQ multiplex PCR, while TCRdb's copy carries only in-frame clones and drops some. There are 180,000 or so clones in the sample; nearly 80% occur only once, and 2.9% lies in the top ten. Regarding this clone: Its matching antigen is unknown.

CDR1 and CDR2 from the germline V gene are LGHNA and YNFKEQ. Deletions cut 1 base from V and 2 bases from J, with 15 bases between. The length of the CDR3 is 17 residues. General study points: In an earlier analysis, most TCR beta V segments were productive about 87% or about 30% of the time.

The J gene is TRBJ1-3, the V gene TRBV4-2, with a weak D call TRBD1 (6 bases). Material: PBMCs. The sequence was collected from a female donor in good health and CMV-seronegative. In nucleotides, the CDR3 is TGTGCCAGCAGCCAAGTAGACCCCGAGGGGGCTGGAAACACCATATATTTT. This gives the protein CASSQVDPEGAGNTIYF.